The 25 T cell receptor beta chains reported below all come from one sample, sequenced in a study of beta chain features in type 1 diabetes. Every isolated RNA sample was fully reverse transcribed, so sequencing captured expressed TCRB transcripts. TCRdb's table, derived via immunoSEQ multiplex PCR, lists solely in-frame clones and lacks some. The data show around 250,000 clones, with about 30% seen just once and 4% held by the top ten. The sequenced material came from central memory CD4+ T cells from blood. Every receptor here comes from a man aged 25-40 years in good health.

This clone was counted a few times. The J gene is TRBJ2-5, the V gene TRBV28; maybe TRBD1 (6 bases). Looked up from germline, CDR1 is MDHEN and CDR2 is SYDVKM. The CDR3 totals 14 residues. V gave up 2 bases and J gave up 5 bases, with 12 bases separating them. The DNA of the CDR3 is TGTGCCAGCAGTTTACAGGGGCGCAGGGAGACCCAGTACTTC. As protein: CASSLQGRRETQYF.

The chain is built from TRBV5-6 and TRBJ2-7; the match to TRBD2 covers 8 bases. V shed 9 bases and J 5 bases; nucleotides not matched to a gene: 4. CDR1 is SGHDT, CDR2 YYEEEE, per germline. This CDR3 is 11 amino acids long. The CDR3 spells CATGREDEQYF. The CDR3 nucleotides read TGTGCCACTGGGCGGGAGGACGAGCAGTACTTC.

Only a few counts were recorded for this clone. The chain joins TRBV30 to TRBJ2-5; D may be TRBD1 (6 bases). V was cut by 0 bases and J by 3 bases, with 8 bases left in between. The CDR3 is 13 amino acids. The germline gives CDR1 GTSNPN, CDR2 SVGIG (reference sequence). CDR3 residues: CAWSVPGEETQYF. The CDR3 DNA follows: TGTGCCTGGAGTGTACCAGGGGAAGAGACCCAGTACTTC.

There are a few counts of this clone. The chain links TRBV6-5 to TRBJ2-1; TRBD1 matches 8 bases. The CDR3 is 15 residues long. V lost 4 bases to trimming and J lost 4 bases; unmatched junction nucleotides: 6. Germline CDR1 MNHEY, CDR2 SVGAGI. The CDR3 sequence: CASSSGTGEYNEQFF. For the CDR3, the DNA is TGTGCCAGCAGTTCAGGGACAGGAGAATACAATGAGCAGTTCTTC.

The chain links TRBV30 to TRBJ2-6, with unresolved D. Between the trimmed V and J ends, which lost 0 bases and 0 bases, there was a span of 9 bases. The germline V gene has CDR1 GTSNPN and CDR2 SVGIG (reference sequence). The CDR3 extends over 16 amino acids. Written as DNA, the CDR3 is TGTGCCTGGAGTGTACTATTAGGCTCTGGGGCCAACGTCCTGACTTTC. Its translation is CAWSVLLGSGANVLTF.

The chain couples TRBV6-1 to TRBJ2-1; weak D call: TRBD1 (7 bases). CDR3 size: 15 residues. CDR1 is MNHNS, CDR2 SASEGT, per germline. The V end lost 11 bases, the J end lost 4 bases, and 21 bases lay between the germline ends. The CDR3 loop reads CAGHRGDSVYNEQFF. The DNA for the CDR3 is TGTGCCGGCCACCGCGGGGACAGCGTTTACAATGAGCAGTTCTTC.

This clone has a handful of counts. The chain has TRBV2 and TRBJ2-3; weak D call: TRBD1 (5 bases). Germline V gene data show CDR1 as SNHLY and CDR2 as FYNNEI. Trimming cost V 6 bases and J 5 bases, with 9 bases left between them. CDR3 size: 12 residues. The CDR3, as DNA: TGTGCCAGCAGAGCAGGGAAAGATACGCAGTATTTT. Translated, it gives CASRAGKDTQYF.

This rearrangement joins TRBV6-6 to TRBJ2-7; D is possibly TRBD1 (6 bases). The CDR3 loop spans 13 amino acids. Between the trimmed V and J ends, which lost 5 bases and 3 bases, there was a span of 11 bases. Looked up from germline, CDR1 is MNHNY and CDR2 is SVGAGI (reference sequence). The CDR3 sequence: CASSPTGHYEQYF. In nucleotides, the CDR3 is TGTGCCAGCAGTCCGACAGGCCACTACGAGCAGTACTTC.

In this sample, this clone turned up a few times. V and J are TRBV5-1 and TRBJ1-2; 9 bases line up with TRBD1. The CDR3 sequence is 15 residues long. The germline V gene encodes CDR1 SGHRS and CDR2 YFSETQ. With V trimmed by 5 bases and J by 3 bases, 8 bases remained unmatched. DNA of the CDR3: TGCGCCAGCAGGAAACCGGGACAGGGATACTATGGCTACACCTTC. As protein: CASRKPGQGYYGYTF.

This clone turned up a few times. The rearrangement joins TRBV30 to TRBJ2-1; D ambiguous. V was clipped by 1 base and J by 10 bases, with 8 bases between them. The germline gives CDR1 GTSNPN, CDR2 SVGIG (reference sequence). The CDR3 sequence is 11 residues long. The CDR3 DNA follows: TGTGCCTGGAGTGACTCAGCGGAGCAGTTCTTC. Translating gives CAWSDSAEQFF.

This clone came up a few times. The chain has TRBV19 and TRBJ2-5; 10 nucleotides agree with TRBD1. Germline CDR1 reads LNHDA; CDR2 reads SQIVND (reference sequence). This CDR3 region has 16 residues. The ends lost 5 bases at V and 9 bases at J; junction bases unmatched: 15. CDR3 amino acids: CASSPARRTGGTAQYF. CDR3 nucleotides: TGTGCCAGTAGTCCCGCTCGGCGGACAGGGGGGACGGCCCAGTACTTC.

This clone was seen a few times. The gene calls are TRBV9 and TRBJ2-1; 9 bases are a match to TRBD2. This CDR3 comprises 16 residues. The germline V gene has CDR1 SGDLS and CDR2 YYNGEE. Trimming took 4 bases from V and 9 from J; bases not matched to a gene: 14. CDR3 residues: CASSPEGGGRAGEQFF. The CDR3 nucleotides read TGTGCCAGCAGCCCCGAGGGGGGCGGGAGGGCCGGTGAGCAGTTCTTC.

This chain joins TRBV27 and TRBJ1-5; D perhaps matches TRBD1 (5 bases). The V end lost 3 bases, the J end lost 16 bases, and 16 bases lay between the germline ends. The CDR3 is made up of 12 amino acids. Germline values: CDR1 MNHEY, CDR2 SMNVEV (reference sequence). CDR3 sequence: CASSFTAGPLHF. The CDR3 bases are TGTGCCAGCAGTTTTACGGCGGGACCTTTACATTTT.

The chain couples TRBV18 to TRBJ2-1; tentative D call: TRBD2 (7 bases). CDR3 length: 13 amino acids. Trimming took off 3 bases at V and 9 bases at J, with 12 bases between the two ends. The V gene's germline CDR1 is KGHSH and CDR2 LQKENI. CDR3 coding DNA: TGTGCCAGCTCACCGGGCGGGGGCCGTGAGCAGTTCTTC. It specifies CASSPGGGREQFF.

Ten or more counts support this clone. This chain joins TRBV29-1 and TRBJ1-5; TRBD1 is a possible D gene (6 bases). Trimming took 6 bases from V and 2 from J, leaving 14 bases between them. CDR3 length: 14 amino acids. CDR1 and CDR2 from the germline V gene are SQVTM and ANQGSEA. The CDR3 DNA is TGCAGCGTGTCTCAGGGGTTGGGCAATCAGCCCCAGCATTTT. Amino acids: CSVSQGLGNQPQHF.

The chain has TRBV6-5 and TRBJ2-5; D gene unclear. Trimming removed 7 bases at V and 5 bases at J, with 20 bases between. The length of the CDR3 is 15 residues. Germline-derived CDR1 and CDR2 are MNHEY and SVGAGI. CDR3 in amino acids: CASTPNGPRLETQYF. CDR3 coding DNA: TGTGCCAGCACTCCTAATGGGCCAAGGTTGGAGACCCAGTACTTC.

This clone was recorded a few times. The chain employs TRBV7-2 and TRBJ2-3; D is undetermined. Deletions cut 1 base from V and 6 bases from J, with 8 bases between. CDR1 is SGHTA and CDR2 is FQGNSA in the germline V gene. The CDR3 is made up of 13 amino acids. The CDR3 DNA reads TGTGCCAGCAGCTTAGAGTACAGTGATACGCAGTATTTT. Residues: CASSLEYSDTQYF. The complete variable domain, with remaining parts taken from reference TRBV7-2 and TRBJ2-3, reads GAGVSQSPSNKVTEKGKDVELRCDPISGHTALYWYRQSLGQGLEFLIYFQGNSAPDKSGLPSDRFSAERTGGSVSTLTIQRTQQEDSAVYLCASSLEYSDTQYFGPGTRLTVL.

V is TRBV9 and J is TRBJ2-7, with 8 bases fitting TRBD2. Germline V gives CDR1 SGDLS, CDR2 YYNGEE. V lost 3 bases and J lost 2; bases outside the gene matches: 7. The CDR3 covers 15 residues. The CDR3: CASSESGRETYEQYF. As DNA, the CDR3 is TGTGCCAGCAGCGAAAGCGGGAGAGAGACCTACGAGCAGTACTTC.

For this clone: A much larger clonotype is one base distant, so this may be a read error. The chain carries TRBV29-1 and TRBJ2-5; maybe TRBD1 (5 bases). Trimming left V 7 bases short and J 5 bases short, with 11 bases between. This CDR3 is 11 amino acids long. Germline lookup yields CDR1 SQVTM and CDR2 ANQGSEA. CDR3 in DNA: TGCAGCGAGGGCCACAGGGAGACCCAGTACTTC. Translated: CSEGHRETQYF.

This clone was detected ten times or more. The J gene is TRBJ2-1, the V gene TRBV7-2, with 13 bases that match TRBD2. The germline V gene encodes CDR1 SGHTA and CDR2 FQGNSA. After removal of 1 base from V and 8 bases from J, the junction contained 2 bases not matched to a gene. This CDR3 contains 15 residues. CDR3 nucleotides: TGTGCCAGCAGCTTAGTAGGACTAGCGGGAGATGAGCAGTTCTTC. Translation: CASSLVGLAGDEQFF.

This clone occurred a few times. J is TRBJ2-2 and V is TRBV6-1, with D perhaps assigned TRBD1 or TRBD2 (6 bases each). The CDR3 consists of 17 residues. V gave up 2 bases and J gave up 4 bases, with 17 bases separating them. Germline V CDR1 and CDR2: MNHNS, SASEGT. The CDR3 DNA sequence: TGTGCCAGCAGTGAATGGAGGGACACGGCACCCACCGGGGAGCTGTTTTTT. Its protein product is CASSEWRDTAPTGELFF.

This clone showed up just a few times. The genes are TRBV6-5 and TRBJ2-1; no definite D call. CDR1 MNHEY and CDR2 SVGAGI come from the germline V gene. This CDR3 spans 15 amino acids. Trimming cost V 10 bases and J 5 bases, with 21 bases left between them. In DNA, the CDR3 is TGTGCCACCACTCCGCCGCGCAGGCCCAACAATGAGCAGTTCTTC. Translated: CATTPPRRPNNEQFF.

This clone was counted many times. This sequence joins TRBV7-2 and TRBJ2-1, with D perhaps TRBD2 (5 bases). The ends were cut back, 1 base at V and 9 bases at J, with 13 bases in the middle. The germline V gene has CDR1 SGHTA and CDR2 FQGNSA. The CDR3 is 14 amino acids. The CDR3 sequence: CASSLEQRTGEQFF. The CDR3 DNA is TGTGCCAGCAGCTTAGAACAGCGGACTGGTGAGCAGTTCTTC. Using reference TRBV7-2 and TRBJ2-1 for the parts outside the CDR3, the full variable domain is GAGVSQSPSNKVTEKGKDVELRCDPISGHTALYWYRQSLGQGLEFLIYFQGNSAPDKSGLPSDRFSAERTGGSVSTLTIQRTQQEDSAVYLCASSLEQRTGEQFFGPGTRLTVL.

J is TRBJ2-2 and V is TRBV7-9; no clear D gene. Trimming took off 7 bases at V and 4 bases at J, with 7 bases between the two ends. This CDR3 has 12 residues. Germline CDR1 reads SEHNR; CDR2 reads FQNEAQ (reference sequence). CDR3 coding DNA: TGTGCCAGCACGGTCGCCACCGGGGAGCTGTTTTTT. Amino acid sequence: CASTVATGELFF.

This clone was found a few times. The V and J genes are TRBV5-1 and TRBJ2-5, with 7 bases aligning to TRBD1. The CDR3 totals 14 residues. The germline CDR1 and CDR2 sequences are SGHRS and YFSETQ. V was clipped by 4 bases and J by 2 bases; unmatched bases: 5. The CDR3 DNA sequence: TGCGCCAGCAGCCGGACAGGCCCACAAGAGACCCAGTACTTC. Amino acids: CASSRTGPQETQYF.